This entry features one T cell receptor beta chain sequence. This entry is derived from a study of CD8 T cells in Susac syndrome. Random hexamers primed reverse transcription of roughly 0.5 to 1 ug RNA. TCRdb re-called the immunoSEQ multiplex PCR reads with MiXCR, one entry per CDR3 protein. The data contain a few hundred thousand distinct CDR3 sequences, 95% of them singletons. Sequencing was carried out using CD4+ T cells from PBMCs. The sequence derives from a human donor with multiple sclerosis.

The DNA of the CDR3 is TGCAGTGCCGCCCAGGGGGCGTCTGGCTACACCTTC. Residues: CSAAQGASGYTF. The rearrangement joins TRBV20-1 to TRBJ1-2; 8 nucleotides match TRBD1. V was clipped by 6 bases and J by 7 bases; unmatched bases: 7. This CDR3 comprises 12 residues. Germline CDR1 and CDR2: DFQATT and SNEGSKA (reference sequence).